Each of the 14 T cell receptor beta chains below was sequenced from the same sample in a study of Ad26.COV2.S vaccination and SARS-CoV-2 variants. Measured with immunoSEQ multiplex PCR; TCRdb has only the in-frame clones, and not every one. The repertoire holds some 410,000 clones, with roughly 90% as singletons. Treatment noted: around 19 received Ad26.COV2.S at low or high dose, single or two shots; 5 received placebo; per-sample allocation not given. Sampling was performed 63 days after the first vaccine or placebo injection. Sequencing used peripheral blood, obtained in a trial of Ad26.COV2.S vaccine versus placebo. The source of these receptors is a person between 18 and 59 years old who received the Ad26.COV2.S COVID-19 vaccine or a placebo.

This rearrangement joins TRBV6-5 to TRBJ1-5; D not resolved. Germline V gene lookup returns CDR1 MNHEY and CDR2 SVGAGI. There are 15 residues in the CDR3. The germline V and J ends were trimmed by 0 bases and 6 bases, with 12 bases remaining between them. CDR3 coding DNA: TGTGCCAGCAGTTACTCAAGGGATCTGACTCAGCCCCAGCATTTT. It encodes CASSYSRDLTQPQHF.

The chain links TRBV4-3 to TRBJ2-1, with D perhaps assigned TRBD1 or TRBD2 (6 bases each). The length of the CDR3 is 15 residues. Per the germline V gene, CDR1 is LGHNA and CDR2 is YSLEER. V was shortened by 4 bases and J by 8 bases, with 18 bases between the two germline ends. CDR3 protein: CASSPLAPGADEQFF. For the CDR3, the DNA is TGCGCCAGCAGCCCCTTGGCCCCGGGGGCGGATGAGCAGTTCTTC.

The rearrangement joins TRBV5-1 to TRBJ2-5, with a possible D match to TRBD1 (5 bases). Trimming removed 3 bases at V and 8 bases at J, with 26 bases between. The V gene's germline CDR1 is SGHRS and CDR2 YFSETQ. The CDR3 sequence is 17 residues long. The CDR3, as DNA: TGCGCCAGCAGCTCTCTCTCACCTACAGGACCGGCCCTCACCCAGTACTTC. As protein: CASSSLSPTGPALTQYF.

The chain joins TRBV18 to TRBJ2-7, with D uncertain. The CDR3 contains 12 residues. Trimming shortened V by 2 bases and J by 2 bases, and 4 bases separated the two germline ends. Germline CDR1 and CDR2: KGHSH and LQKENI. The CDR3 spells CASSPSTYEQYF. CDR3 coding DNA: TGTGCCAGCTCACCATCCACCTACGAGCAGTACTTC.

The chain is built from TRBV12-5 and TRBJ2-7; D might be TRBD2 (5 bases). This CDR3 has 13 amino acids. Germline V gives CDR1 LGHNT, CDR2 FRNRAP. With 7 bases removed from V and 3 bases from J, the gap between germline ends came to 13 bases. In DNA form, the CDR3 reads TGTGCTAGTGCTATACGGGCGGGCTACGAGCAGTACTTC. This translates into CASAIRAGYEQYF.

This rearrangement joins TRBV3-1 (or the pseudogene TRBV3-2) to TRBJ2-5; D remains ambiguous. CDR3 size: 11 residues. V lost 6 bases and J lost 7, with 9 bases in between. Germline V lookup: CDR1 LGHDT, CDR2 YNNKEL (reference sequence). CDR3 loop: CASRSVRTQYF. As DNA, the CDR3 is TGTGCCAGCAGATCAGTACGGACCCAGTACTTC.

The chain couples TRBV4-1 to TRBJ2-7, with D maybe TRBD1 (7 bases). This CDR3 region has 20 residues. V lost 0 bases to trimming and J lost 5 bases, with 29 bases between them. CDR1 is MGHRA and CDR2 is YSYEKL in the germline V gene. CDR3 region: CASSQEKVDREVKPQNEQYF. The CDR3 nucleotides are TGCGCCAGCAGCCAAGAAAAGGTAGACAGGGAGGTAAAACCACAGAACGAGCAGTACTTC.

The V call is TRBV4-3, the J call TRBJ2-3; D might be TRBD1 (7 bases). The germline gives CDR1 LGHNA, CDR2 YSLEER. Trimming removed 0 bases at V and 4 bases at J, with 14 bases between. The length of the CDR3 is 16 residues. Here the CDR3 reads CASSQDEGRGADTQYF. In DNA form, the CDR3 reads TGCGCCAGCAGCCAAGATGAGGGCAGGGGGGCAGATACGCAGTATTTT.

The CDR3 region is CASSLTGDEKLFF. The CDR3 DNA reads TGTGCCAGTAGTCTTACAGGGGATGAAAAACTGTTTTTT. V is TRBV19 and J is TRBJ1-4; TRBD1 agrees at 7 bases. Germline V CDR1 and CDR2: LNHDA, SQIVND (reference sequence). The CDR3 sequence is 13 residues long. Unmatched junction bases numbered 3, after V lost 5 bases and J lost 6 bases.

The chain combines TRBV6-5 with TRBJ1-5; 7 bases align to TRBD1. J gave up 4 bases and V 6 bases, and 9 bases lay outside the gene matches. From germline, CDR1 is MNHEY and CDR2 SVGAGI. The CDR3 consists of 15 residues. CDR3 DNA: TGTGCCAGCAGCCGTGACAGGGCTGGTAATCAGCCCCAGCATTTT. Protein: CASSRDRAGNQPQHF.

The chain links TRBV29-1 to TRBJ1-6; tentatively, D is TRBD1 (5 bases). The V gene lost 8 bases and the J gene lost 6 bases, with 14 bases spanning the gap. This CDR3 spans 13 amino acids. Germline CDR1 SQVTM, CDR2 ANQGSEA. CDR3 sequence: CSTRQGPNSPLHF. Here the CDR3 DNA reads TGCAGCACACGGCAGGGCCCTAATTCACCCCTCCACTTT.

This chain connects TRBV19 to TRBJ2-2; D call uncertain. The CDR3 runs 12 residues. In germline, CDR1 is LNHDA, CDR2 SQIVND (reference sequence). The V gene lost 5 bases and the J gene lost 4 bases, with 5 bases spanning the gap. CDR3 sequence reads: CASSLTTGELFF. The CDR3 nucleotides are TGTGCCAGTAGTTTAACCACCGGGGAGCTGTTTTTT. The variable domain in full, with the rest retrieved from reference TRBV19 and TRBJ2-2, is DGGITQSPKYLFRKEGQNVTLSCEQNLNHDAMYWYRQDPGQGLRLIYYSQIVNDFQKGDIAEGYSVSREKKESFPLTVTSAQKNPTAFYLCASSLTTGELFFGEGSRLTVL.

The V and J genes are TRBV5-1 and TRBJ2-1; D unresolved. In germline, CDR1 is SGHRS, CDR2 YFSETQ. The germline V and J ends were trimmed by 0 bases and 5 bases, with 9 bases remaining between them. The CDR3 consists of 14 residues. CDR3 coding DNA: TGCGCCAGCAGCTTGGTAGGCACCCACAATGAGCAGTTCTTC. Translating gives CASSLVGTHNEQFF.

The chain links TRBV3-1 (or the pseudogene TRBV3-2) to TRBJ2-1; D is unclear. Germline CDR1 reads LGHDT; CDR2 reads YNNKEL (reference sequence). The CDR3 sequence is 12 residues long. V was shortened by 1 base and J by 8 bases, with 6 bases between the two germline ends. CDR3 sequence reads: CASSQVIHEQFF. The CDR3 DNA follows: TGTGCCAGCAGCCAAGTTATCCATGAGCAGTTCTTC.